One sample yielded the 18 T cell receptor beta chains listed below, sequenced in a study of cytomegalovirus exposure and HLA in healthy donors. PCR involved 60 Vbeta and 13 Jbeta primers. Sequencing was performed with immunoSEQ multiplex PCR; in TCRdb, only in-frame clones are kept and a portion is missing. This table holds approximately 200,000 clones, 84% found once. The sequencing sample was made of PBMCs. These TCRs come from a boy aged 5 to 17 in good health and CMV-seronegative.

The chain employs TRBV9 and TRBJ1-2, with D possibly being TRBD1 (6 bases). Germline CDR1 reads SGDLS; CDR2 reads YYNGEE. The CDR3 length is 15 residues. Trimming stripped 2 bases from V and 3 bases from J, with 14 bases between. CDR3 nucleotides: TGTGCCAGCAGCGTTGAACAGGGAATTGACTATGGCTACACCTTC. It is translated as CASSVEQGIDYGYTF.

V and J are TRBV19 and TRBJ2-7; TRBD2 aligns across 10 bases. The CDR3 covers 17 residues. Germline V gives CDR1 LNHDA, CDR2 SQIVND (reference sequence). With 2 bases clipped from V and 3 bases from J, the junction kept 10 bases outside the gene matches. This CDR3 is CASSIPTAGGQVYEQYF. The CDR3 bases are TGTGCCAGTAGTATACCTACAGCGGGAGGGCAGGTCTACGAGCAGTACTTC.

V and J are TRBV5-4 and TRBJ2-7, with D possibly being TRBD2 (5 bases). The germline gives CDR1 SGHNT, CDR2 YYREEE (reference sequence). The CDR3 sequence is 14 residues long. V was cut by 2 bases and J by 0 bases, with 9 bases left in between. The CDR3 region is CASSLDTSSYEQYF. The CDR3 DNA reads as TGTGCCAGCAGCTTAGACACTAGCTCCTACGAGCAGTACTTC.

The chain carries TRBV27 and TRBJ2-7; tentatively, D is TRBD2 (5 bases). The CDR3 runs to 14 residues. The V end was cut by 10 bases, the J end by 2 bases, with 18 bases between. In germline, CDR1 is MNHEY, CDR2 SMNVEV (reference sequence). The DNA for the CDR3 is TGTGCCACCCGGGGTGGAGGCCGAGCCTACGAGCAGTACTTC. This sequence encodes CATRGGGRAYEQYF.

J is TRBJ2-7 and V is TRBV28; D is possibly TRBD2 (5 bases). Between the trimmed V and J ends, which lost 3 bases and 7 bases, there was a span of 16 bases. CDR1 MDHEN and CDR2 SYDVKM come from the germline V gene. CDR3 length: 14 amino acids. The DNA of the CDR3 is TGTGCCAGCAGTTTCCCGAGGGAGCGAAGGGAGCAGTACTTC. It encodes CASSFPRERREQYF.

The genes are TRBV4-3 and TRBJ2-2, with 7 positions matching TRBD1. The trim removed 8 bases at V and 4 bases at J, leaving 4 bases unmatched. Germline lookup yields CDR1 LGHNA and CDR2 YSLEER. The CDR3 covers 13 residues. The CDR3 loop reads CASGQVRTGELFF. The CDR3 DNA is TGCGCCAGCGGACAGGTGCGCACCGGGGAGCTGTTTTTT.

The chain is built from TRBV23-1 and TRBJ2-3; D is uncertain. TRBV23-1 is annotated as an ORF whose role is uncertain. V was clipped by 8 bases and J by 0 bases, with 15 bases between them. The CDR3 has 15 amino acids. The CDR3: CASPQSQESTDTQYF. The CDR3 region has the DNA TGCGCCAGCCCTCAGTCCCAGGAAAGCACAGATACGCAGTATTTT.

The V and J genes are TRBV11-2 and TRBJ2-7; D may be TRBD2 (7 bases). Germline V gene data show CDR1 as SGHAT and CDR2 as FQNNGV. CDR3 length: 14 amino acids. V lost 6 bases, J lost 6 bases, and 18 bases lay in between. As DNA, the CDR3 is TGTGCCAGCAGGGGAGGGGGAAGAGAGGTCGAGCAGTACTTC. Residues: CASRGGGREVEQYF.

This chain uses TRBV18 with TRBJ1-1, with 8 bases matching TRBD1. The CDR3 loop spans 14 amino acids. V was clipped by 3 bases and J by 4 bases; unmatched bases: 4. The germline gives CDR1 KGHSH, CDR2 LQKENI. In DNA, the CDR3 is TGTGCCAGCTCACCGTCTACAGGGGGCACTGAAGCTTTCTTT. This codes for CASSPSTGGTEAFF.

This chain connects TRBV30 to TRBJ2-1; no firm D call. CDR1 and CDR2 (germline): GTSNPN, SVGIG (reference sequence). V shed 5 bases and J shed 4 bases, with 6 bases lying between them. The CDR3 spans 11 residues. CDR3 nucleotide sequence: TGTGCCTGGGACAATTACAATGAGCAGTTCTTC. Translating gives CAWDNYNEQFF. Drawing the rest from reference TRBV30 and TRBJ2-1, the complete variable domain is SQTIHQWPATLVQPVGSPLSLECTVEGTSNPNLYWYRQAAGRGLQLLFYSVGIGQISSEVPQNLSASRPQDRQFILSSKKLLLSDSGFYLCAWDNYNEQFFGPGTRLTVL.

V gene TRBV5-6 combines with J gene TRBJ2-7, with 13 bases matching TRBD2. The trim removed 3 bases at V and 4 bases at J, leaving 4 bases unmatched. CDR1 is SGHDT and CDR2 is YYEEEE in the germline V gene. This CDR3 spans 15 amino acids. CDR3 region: CASSSGTSGIYEQYF. CDR3 nucleotide sequence: TGTGCCAGCAGCTCCGGGACTAGCGGGATTTACGAGCAGTACTTC.

J is TRBJ1-6 and V is TRBV6-1; 9 nucleotides agree with TRBD1. CDR3 size: 13 residues. After removal of 10 bases from V and 7 bases from J, the junction contained 5 bases not matched to a gene. Germline loops: CDR1 MNHNS, CDR2 SASEGT. The DNA of the CDR3 is TGTGCCACCGTGGGACAGGGAAATTCACCCCTCCACTTT. The encoded protein is CATVGQGNSPLHF.

This chain joins TRBV6-6 and TRBJ1-1; D may be TRBD1 (6 bases). Looked up from germline, CDR1 is MNHNY and CDR2 is SVGAGI (reference sequence). This CDR3 has 14 residues. Trimming pared 7 bases from V and 2 bases from J, leaving 14 bases between. CDR3 nucleotides: TGTGCCAGCATTATAAACAGGGCTAACACTGAAGCTTTCTTT. Translation: CASIINRANTEAFF.

The chain carries TRBV18 and TRBJ2-1; the D gene is possibly TRBD1 (6 bases). Germline V CDR1 and CDR2: KGHSH, LQKENI. The CDR3 spans 15 residues. V was pared by 3 bases and J by 6 bases, with 15 bases between. The CDR3 DNA reads as TGTGCCAGCTCACCTCGGACAGCCCAAGGCAATGAGCAGTTCTTC. This encodes CASSPRTAQGNEQFF.

The chain couples TRBV6-5 to TRBJ2-7; 8 positions match TRBD2. J was trimmed by 0 bases and V by 7 bases; bases with no gene match: 8. CDR1 MNHEY and CDR2 SVGAGI come from the germline V gene. The CDR3 consists of 15 residues. The CDR3 coding sequence is TGTGCCAGCACCGCCTGGAGCGGGAGCTCCTACGAGCAGTACTTC. This codes for CASTAWSGSSYEQYF.

DNA of the CDR3: TGTGCCAGCAGTTCCCCTAGTTTACCCATCTACGAGCAGTACTTC. It codes for CASSSPSLPIYEQYF. The chain carries TRBV2 and TRBJ2-7; D ambiguous. CDR3 length: 15 residues. Germline V gene lookup returns CDR1 SNHLY and CDR2 FYNNEI. V shed 5 bases and J shed 3 bases, with 17 bases lying between them.

The chain joins TRBV5-4 to TRBJ1-3; possibly TRBD1 for D (5 bases). Trimming cost V 1 base and J 4 bases, with 15 bases left between them. The CDR3 extends over 16 amino acids. Germline V gene data show CDR1 as SGHNT and CDR2 as YYREEE (reference sequence). CDR3 coding DNA: TGTGCCAGCAGCTTGCTGGGCGGAGGGGTCGGAAACACCATATATTTT. This encodes CASSLLGGGVGNTIYF.

CDR3: CASSPNRHLDRGRSEQFF. The CDR3 DNA reads as TGTGCCAGCAGCCCCAATCGGCACTTGGACAGGGGGCGGAGTGAGCAGTTCTTC. The chain joins TRBV7-3 to TRBJ2-1, with 11 bases matching TRBD1. In germline, CDR1 is SGHTA, CDR2 FQGTGA. The junction had 18 bases not matched to a gene; V was cut back by 5 bases and J by 9 bases. The CDR3 spans 18 residues.